Reported below is one T cell receptor (beta chain). CDR3 length: 15 residues. Looked up from germline, CDR1 is SGHTA and CDR2 is FQGNSA. The V and J ends lost 5 bases and 5 bases respectively, with 15 bases between them. Participants were aged 18 to 89 years from around 25 US areas. Symptom resolution, clearance, or two negative PCRs marked donors in Cohort 3 as recovered. Repertoires were generated with immunoSEQ multiplex PCR, while TCRdb's copy carries only in-frame clones and drops some. The sample includes a few hundred thousand clones, around 85% of them seen just once. This specimen belongs to a study of blood T cell repertoires in COVID-19.

The sequence was collected from a woman aged 55-75 years who had recovered from COVID-19. This chain connects TRBV7-2 to TRBJ2-2; D possibly corresponds to TRBD2 (5 bases). The source material was PBMCs or T cells enriched from blood (not recorded which). As DNA, the CDR3 is TGTGCCAGCAGCCCTCAGGAGGTACCAACCGGGGAGCTGTTTTTT. It codes for CASSPQEVPTGELFF.